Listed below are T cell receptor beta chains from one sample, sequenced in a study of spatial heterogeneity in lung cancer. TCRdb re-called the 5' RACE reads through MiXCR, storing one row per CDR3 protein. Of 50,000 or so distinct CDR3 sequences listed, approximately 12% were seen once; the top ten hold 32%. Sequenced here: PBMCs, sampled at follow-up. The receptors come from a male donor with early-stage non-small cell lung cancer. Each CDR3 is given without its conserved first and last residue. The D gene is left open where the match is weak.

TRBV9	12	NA	ASSVGGVNTEAF
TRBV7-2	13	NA	ASSLVSDSKHEQY
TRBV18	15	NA	ASSPPRNDSYTDTQY
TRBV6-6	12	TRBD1	ASRAQGARNEQF
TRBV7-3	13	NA	ASSLTGGLNTEAF
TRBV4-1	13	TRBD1	ASSHPGQGKGGYT
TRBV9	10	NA	ASSAYTDTQY
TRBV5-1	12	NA	ASRLSPYADTQY
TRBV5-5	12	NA	ASSPGPPNYGYT
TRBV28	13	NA	ASSLATIRTDTQY
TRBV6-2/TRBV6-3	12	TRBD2	AAAGGALTDTQY
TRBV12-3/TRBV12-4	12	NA	ASSLRGSGTEAF
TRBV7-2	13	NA	ASSSPRVARYEQY
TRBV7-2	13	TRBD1	ASSSQGQGANEQF
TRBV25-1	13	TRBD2	ASSELEREAGELF
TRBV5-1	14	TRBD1	ASSLEGQGLGNEQF
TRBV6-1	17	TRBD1	ASSRPGTGGSLNNSPLH
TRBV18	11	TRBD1	ASSPRDRDGYT
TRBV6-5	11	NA	ASSQDQSAEAF
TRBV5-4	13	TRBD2	ASSASSGGTDTQY
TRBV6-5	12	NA	ASSQRGANIEAF
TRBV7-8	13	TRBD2	ASSLRRERGDEQF
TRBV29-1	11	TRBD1	SGGTGTGNEQY
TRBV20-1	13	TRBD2	SASGTSGNQETQY
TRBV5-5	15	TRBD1	ASSLAPGTGRSYEQY
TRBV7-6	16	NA	ASSPSPAPLNGNQPQH
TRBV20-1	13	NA	SARDGGPLQEKLF
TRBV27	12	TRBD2	ASSFGGGAYEQY
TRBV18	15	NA	ASSPRRLTGGNQPQH
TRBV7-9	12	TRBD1	ASSRGQEKNIQY
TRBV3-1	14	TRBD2	ASSQVTSGGQETQY
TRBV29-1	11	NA	SVGIQGANVLT
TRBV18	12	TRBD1	ASSPPGQGPEQY
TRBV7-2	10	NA	ASSLDDSGYT
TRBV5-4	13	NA	ASSINQGLQETQY
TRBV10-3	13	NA	AISNPAGENTEAF
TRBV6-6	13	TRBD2	ASGLRGGRTDTQY
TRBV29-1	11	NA	SVDLGPGTEAF
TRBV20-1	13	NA	SAWAGSSSYNEQF
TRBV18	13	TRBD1	ASSPSPDRDYGYT
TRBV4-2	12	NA	ASSQERGIYGYT
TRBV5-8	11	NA	ASSLSGIYEQY
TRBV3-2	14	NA	ASSSTSGGSTDTQY
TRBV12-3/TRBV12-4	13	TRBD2	ASSFLRGAGETQY
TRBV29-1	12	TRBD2	SAGVSGRWDEQY
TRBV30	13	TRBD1	AWSFRGTGGSEQY
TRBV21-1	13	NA	ASSKRTEGTGELF
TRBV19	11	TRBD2	ATSLAVRYEQY
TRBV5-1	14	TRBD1	ASSLVQGARTGELF
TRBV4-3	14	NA	ASSQGGPRGVGELF
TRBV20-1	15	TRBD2	SAPASGSGSSYNEQF
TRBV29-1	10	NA	SVGTVSYEQY
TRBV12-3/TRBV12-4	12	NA	ASSLLSTGNTIY
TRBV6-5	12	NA	ASGLRGAGDTQY
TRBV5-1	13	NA	ASSLGGPAEGKQY
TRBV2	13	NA	ASADSRPSTDTQY
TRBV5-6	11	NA	ASSLRATDTQY
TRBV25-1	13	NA	ASSGRRPHTDTQY
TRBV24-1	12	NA	ATSDPGGIYEQY
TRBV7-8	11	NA	ASSLGPNSEAF